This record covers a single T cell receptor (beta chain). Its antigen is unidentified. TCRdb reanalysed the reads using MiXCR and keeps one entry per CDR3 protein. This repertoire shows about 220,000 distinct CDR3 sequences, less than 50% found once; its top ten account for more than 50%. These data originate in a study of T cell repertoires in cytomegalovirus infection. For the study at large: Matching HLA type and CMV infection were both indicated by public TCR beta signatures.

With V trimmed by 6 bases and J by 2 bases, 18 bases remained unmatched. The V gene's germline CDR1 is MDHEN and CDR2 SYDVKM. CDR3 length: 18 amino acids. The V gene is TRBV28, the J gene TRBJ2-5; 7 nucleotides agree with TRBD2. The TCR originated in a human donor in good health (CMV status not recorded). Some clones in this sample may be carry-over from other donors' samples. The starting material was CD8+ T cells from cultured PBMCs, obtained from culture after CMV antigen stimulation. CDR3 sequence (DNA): TGTGCCAGCAGCCAACCGGGGGAACGGGACTACCCTCAAGAGACCCAGTACTTC. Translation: CASSQPGERDYPQETQYF.